The rows below give T cell receptor beta chains drawn from one sample of a study of shared clonotypes between healthy human individuals. The repertoire was sequenced with immunoSEQ multiplex PCR; TCRdb's copy has only in-frame clones and lacks some. The profile shows roughly 1,000,000 clones, around 78% of them singletons. Source material: memory CD4+ T cells from PBMCs. The receptors shown here come from a man between 18 and 35 years old in good health. Some clones in this sample may be carry-over from other donors' samples. The CDR3 runs from the conserved cysteine through the conserved F or W. The D gene is left open where the match is weak. Not all rows give a size; the values are once, few, many and, for expanded clones, a class.

D gene: NA; V gene: TRBV28; J gene: TRBJ2-7; clone size: NA; CDR3 DNA: TGTGCCAGCAGGGAAACCTACGAGCAGTACTTC; CDR3 protein: CASRETYEQYF
D gene: TRBD1; V gene: TRBV5-5; J gene: TRBJ2-7; clone size: NA; CDR3 DNA: TGTGCCAGCAGCGAATCTTGGGACAGCTCCTACGAGCAGTACTTC; CDR3 protein: CASSESWDSSYEQYF
D gene: NA; V gene: TRBV28; J gene: TRBJ2-1; clone size: NA; CDR3 DNA: TGTGCCAGCTGGGCACCAACTTACAATGAGCAGTTCTTC; CDR3 protein: CASWAPTYNEQFF
D gene: TRBD1; V gene: TRBV9; J gene: TRBJ2-5; clone size: NA; CDR3 DNA: TGTGCCAGCAGCAGGGGGCGGACAGGTACCAACCAAGAGACCCAGTACTTC; CDR3 protein: CASSRGRTGTNQETQYF
D gene: TRBD2; V gene: TRBV4-1; J gene: TRBJ2-2; clone size: NA; CDR3 DNA: TGCGCCAGCAGCCAATCCTCCGGGACTAGCGGGAGGGACGGGGAGCTGTTTTTT; CDR3 protein: CASSQSSGTSGRDGELFF
D gene: NA; V gene: TRBV9; J gene: TRBJ1-4; clone size: NA; CDR3 DNA: TGTGCCAGCAGCGTAGGACAGCACGCAACTAATGAAAAACTGTTTTTT; CDR3 protein: CASSVGQHATNEKLFF
D gene: NA; V gene: TRBV9; J gene: TRBJ1-1; clone size: NA; CDR3 DNA: TGTGCCAGCAGCGTGACCGGGGCCGCACTGTCAGCTTTCTTT; CDR3 protein: CASSVTGAALSAFF
D gene: NA; V gene: TRBV5-6; J gene: TRBJ2-5; clone size: few; CDR3 DNA: TGTGCCAGCAGCTTAGCGGGTAGAGAGACCCAGTACTTC; CDR3 protein: CASSLAGRETQYF
D gene: NA; V gene: TRBV29-1; J gene: TRBJ1-1; clone size: NA; CDR3 DNA: TGCAGCGCTCAGGGGTGGACTGAAGCTTTCTTT; CDR3 protein: CSAQGWTEAFF
D gene: TRBD2; V gene: TRBV6-5; J gene: TRBJ2-7; clone size: NA; CDR3 DNA: TGTGCCAGCAGTTACCGTGCTAGCGGGAAAGGCTACGAGCAGTACTTC; CDR3 protein: CASSYRASGKGYEQYF
D gene: TRBD1; V gene: TRBV9; J gene: TRBJ1-2; clone size: NA; CDR3 DNA: TGTGCCAGCACCCGGGACAGCCCGAGAGTACGCTACACCTTC; CDR3 protein: CASTRDSPRVRYTF
D gene: NA; V gene: TRBV5-6; J gene: TRBJ2-7; clone size: NA; CDR3 DNA: TGTGCCAGCAGCTTGGGACCCATATACGAGCAGTACTTC; CDR3 protein: CASSLGPIYEQYF
D gene: NA; V gene: TRBV18; J gene: TRBJ1-2; clone size: NA; CDR3 DNA: TGTGCCAGCTCCCATGGTTTGGATTTCAACTATGGCTACACCTTC; CDR3 protein: CASSHGLDFNYGYTF
D gene: NA; V gene: TRBV10-3; J gene: TRBJ2-1; clone size: NA; CDR3 DNA: TGTGCCATCAGTGAGGCTCCGGGACTTAAGGGAAATGAGCAGTTCTTC; CDR3 protein: CAISEAPGLKGNEQFF
D gene: NA; V gene: TRBV30; J gene: TRBJ2-1; clone size: NA; CDR3 DNA: TGTGCCTGGACGACCTACAATGAGCAGTTCTTC; CDR3 protein: CAWTTYNEQFF
D gene: NA; V gene: TRBV7-9; J gene: TRBJ2-5; clone size: NA; CDR3 DNA: TGTGCCAGCAGCTTAGTAGGTGGGAAGGAGACCCAGTACTTC; CDR3 protein: CASSLVGGKETQYF
D gene: NA; V gene: TRBV28; J gene: TRBJ2-4; clone size: NA; CDR3 DNA: TGTGCCAGCAGTCCAGAGAGAGGACAATCGAAGTTAAGCAAAAACATTCAGTACTTC; CDR3 protein: CASSPERGQSKLSKNIQYF
D gene: NA; V gene: TRBV5-1; J gene: TRBJ1-2; clone size: NA; CDR3 DNA: TGCGCCAGCAGCTTGGACACGGTACTAAATGGCTACACCTTC; CDR3 protein: CASSLDTVLNGYTF
D gene: NA; V gene: TRBV18; J gene: TRBJ2-1; clone size: NA; CDR3 DNA: TGTGCCAGCTCACCATTGTATCGGGTAGCGGGACAGGCTGGGCAGTTCTTC; CDR3 protein: CASSPLYRVAGQAGQFF
D gene: NA; V gene: TRBV29-1; J gene: TRBJ2-1; clone size: once; CDR3 DNA: TGCAGCGTCCCGGGATTGGGCCGCTACAATGAGCAGTTCTTC; CDR3 protein: CSVPGLGRYNEQFF
D gene: TRBD1; V gene: TRBV5-4; J gene: TRBJ2-2; clone size: NA; CDR3 DNA: TGTGCCAGCAGCTTGGCCGGGACAGGTACCGGGGAGCTGTTTTTT; CDR3 protein: CASSLAGTGTGELFF
D gene: NA; V gene: TRBV21-1; J gene: TRBJ2-7; clone size: once; CDR3 DNA: TGTGCCAGCAGCGCGCCAAGGGACGAGCAGTACTTC; CDR3 protein: CASSAPRDEQYF
D gene: TRBD1; V gene: TRBV19; J gene: TRBJ1-4; clone size: NA; CDR3 DNA: TGTGCCAGTAGAAAGCCCCGGGACAGTGAGGAAAAACTGTTTTTT; CDR3 protein: CASRKPRDSEEKLFF
D gene: TRBD2; V gene: TRBV7-2; J gene: TRBJ2-2; clone size: NA; CDR3 DNA: TGTGCCAGCAGCCCCCGTAGCGGGAAGGCTTCCGGGGAGCTGTTTTTT; CDR3 protein: CASSPRSGKASGELFF
D gene: NA; V gene: TRBV11-2; J gene: TRBJ1-3; clone size: NA; CDR3 DNA: TGTGCCAGCAGCTTATTGCTGACAGGCGGAAACACCATATATTTT; CDR3 protein: CASSLLLTGGNTIYF
D gene: NA; V gene: TRBV6-6; J gene: TRBJ1-2; clone size: NA; CDR3 DNA: TGTGCCAGCAGTTCTTCCTATGGCTACACCTTC; CDR3 protein: CASSSSYGYTF
D gene: NA; V gene: TRBV28; J gene: TRBJ2-2; clone size: NA; CDR3 DNA: TGTGCCAGCATAGAGGGCCTCAAGAACACCGGGGAGCTGTTTTTT; CDR3 protein: CASIEGLKNTGELFF
D gene: NA; V gene: TRBV11-1; J gene: TRBJ2-5; clone size: NA; CDR3 DNA: TGTGCCAGCAGTGGGGGCGGAGAGACCCAGTACTTC; CDR3 protein: CASSGGGETQYF
D gene: TRBD2; V gene: TRBV19; J gene: TRBJ2-2; clone size: NA; CDR3 DNA: TGTGCCAGTAGTATAGGCCAAGGGGGAGCGGGAGCGGTCGGGGAGCTGTTTTTT; CDR3 protein: CASSIGQGGAGAVGELFF
D gene: TRBD2; V gene: TRBV28; J gene: TRBJ2-4; clone size: NA; CDR3 DNA: TGTGCCAGCAGTTTACCAAGCGGGAGTGGGAACATTCAGTACTTC; CDR3 protein: CASSLPSGSGNIQYF
D gene: NA; V gene: TRBV21-1; J gene: TRBJ2-5; clone size: NA; CDR3 DNA: TGTGCCAGCAGCCAAGGCACCCAAGAGACCCAGTACTTC; CDR3 protein: CASSQGTQETQYF
D gene: NA; V gene: TRBV5-1; J gene: TRBJ2-1; clone size: NA; CDR3 DNA: TGCGCCAGCACCCTGAAGGGTGATAAGCAGTTCTTC; CDR3 protein: CASTLKGDKQFF
D gene: NA; V gene: TRBV10-3; J gene: TRBJ1-1; clone size: NA; CDR3 DNA: TGTGCCATCAGTGATCCAGGGATGAACACTGAAGCTTTCTTT; CDR3 protein: CAISDPGMNTEAFF
D gene: NA; V gene: TRBV10-3; J gene: TRBJ2-1; clone size: once; CDR3 DNA: TGTGCCATCAGTGAGGGTTACAATGAGCAGTTCTTC; CDR3 protein: CAISEGYNEQFF
D gene: NA; V gene: TRBV4-3; J gene: TRBJ1-2; clone size: NA; CDR3 DNA: TGCGCCAGCAGCCAAGATGGAGAAGGGACTGGCTACACCTTC; CDR3 protein: CASSQDGEGTGYTF
D gene: TRBD1; V gene: TRBV27; J gene: TRBJ1-2; clone size: once; CDR3 DNA: TGTGCCAGCAGTTTTCGACAGGGCCATGGCTACACCTTC; CDR3 protein: CASSFRQGHGYTF
D gene: TRBD2; V gene: TRBV19; J gene: TRBJ2-7; clone size: NA; CDR3 DNA: TGTGCCAGTAGTATTGGTCTAGCGGGAGGGATTTACTCCTACGAGCAGTACTTC; CDR3 protein: CASSIGLAGGIYSYEQYF
D gene: NA; V gene: TRBV29-1; J gene: TRBJ1-1; clone size: many; CDR3 DNA: TGCAGCGTTGGCAGGGCGCGCGGCACTGAAGCTTTCTTT; CDR3 protein: CSVGRARGTEAFF
D gene: NA; V gene: TRBV6-1; J gene: TRBJ1-1; clone size: NA; CDR3 DNA: TGTGCCAGCAGTGGGGCGAGGGGGACTGAAGCTTTCTTT; CDR3 protein: CASSGARGTEAFF
D gene: NA; V gene: TRBV6-1; J gene: TRBJ2-1; clone size: few; CDR3 DNA: TGTGCCAGCAGTGAGGGCCGCTATGAGCAGTTCTTC; CDR3 protein: CASSEGRYEQFF
D gene: NA; V gene: TRBV20-1; J gene: TRBJ2-7; clone size: NA; CDR3 DNA: TGCAGTGCCTTAGCCCGCGAGCAGTACTTC; CDR3 protein: CSALAREQYF
D gene: NA; V gene: TRBV5-1; J gene: TRBJ2-7; clone size: NA; CDR3 DNA: TGCGCCAGCAGGGGCAGGGCCCCCCCTCTTTCCTACGAGCAGTACTTC; CDR3 protein: CASRGRAPPLSYEQYF
D gene: NA; V gene: TRBV9; J gene: TRBJ2-2; clone size: NA; CDR3 DNA: TGTGCCAGCAGCTCCACCAGACTAGCCGGGGAGCTGTTTTTT; CDR3 protein: CASSSTRLAGELFF
D gene: NA; V gene: TRBV18; J gene: TRBJ1-5; clone size: NA; CDR3 DNA: TGTGCCAGCTCACCACCCGAAAATCAGCCCCAGCATTTT; CDR3 protein: CASSPPENQPQHF
D gene: NA; V gene: TRBV5-8; J gene: TRBJ2-5; clone size: once; CDR3 DNA: TGTGCCAGCAGGAGTCAAGGTCGCGAGACCCAGTACTTC; CDR3 protein: CASRSQGRETQYF
D gene: TRBD1; V gene: TRBV5-1; J gene: TRBJ1-2; clone size: NA; CDR3 DNA: TGCGCCAGCAGCTTGGAGGGACAGGGATTTGATGGCTACACCTTC; CDR3 protein: CASSLEGQGFDGYTF